Below are 13 T cell receptor beta chains sequenced from a single sample in a study of naive and memory T cell subsets. Study-wide results and limits: Especially in CD8 cells, naive repertoires contained a few larger clonotypes, possibly CD45RA-re-expressing memory cells.

The beta constant-region primer was an equimolar mix of two oligonucleotides covering TRBC1 and TRBC2. Nested alpha and beta constant-region primers with the SP2 primer drove four PCR rounds on ligated cDNA. TCRdb re-called the UMI-ligation and nested PCR reads with MiXCR, one entry per CDR3 protein. The sample lists roughly 150,000 distinct CDR3 sequences, more than 15% occurring once. Antigens for these TCRs are unknown. Source material: naive CD8+ T cells from blood. The source is a human donor in good health.

This chain uses TRBV15 with TRBJ2-7; tentatively, D is TRBD2 (5 bases). Looked up from germline, CDR1 is LNHNV and CDR2 is YYDKDF (reference sequence). V dropped 0 bases and J dropped 7 bases, with 16 bases sitting between them. CDR3 size: 15 residues. The CDR3 DNA is TGTGCCACCAGCAGAGATACCGGGGTGGAGACAGAGCAGTACTTC. This gives the protein CATSRDTGVETEQYF.

The V gene is TRBV29-1, the J gene TRBJ2-1, with TRBD1 matching over 7 bases. The CDR3 is made up of 15 amino acids. Trimming removed 1 base from V and 5 bases from J; junction bases left unmatched: 8. Germline CDR1 SQVTM, CDR2 ANQGSEA. The chain's CDR3 is CSVEAQGSWDNEQFF. The DNA of the CDR3 is TGCAGCGTTGAAGCACAGGGGAGTTGGGACAATGAGCAGTTCTTC.

The chain has TRBV3-1 and TRBJ2-1; 10 nucleotides agree with TRBD2. There are 15 residues in the CDR3. Germline V CDR1 and CDR2: LGHDT, YNNKEL (reference sequence). V lost 4 bases, J lost 9 bases, and 9 bases stayed unmatched. This CDR3 is CASSLRGLATAEQFF. The CDR3 DNA reads as TGTGCCAGCAGCCTTAGGGGACTAGCGACCGCTGAGCAGTTCTTC.

CDR3 loop: CASSVVGSGTSTDTQYF. DNA of the CDR3: TGTGCCAGCAGCGTAGTAGGTAGCGGCACTAGCACAGATACGCAGTATTTT. The J gene is TRBJ2-3, the V gene TRBV9; tentative D call: TRBD2 (6 bases). The CDR3 has 17 amino acids. Germline V CDR1 and CDR2: SGDLS, YYNGEE. V was pared by 0 bases and J by 0 bases, with 14 bases between.

The V gene is TRBV29-1, the J gene TRBJ2-5, with 7 positions matching TRBD2. Germline trimming cut 1 base from V and 1 base from J; bases unmatched to any gene: 15. Germline values: CDR1 SQVTM, CDR2 ANQGSEA. The CDR3 loop spans 18 amino acids. Written as DNA, the CDR3 is TGCAGCGTTGAAGGGAGAGTTAGTAGCGGGCATTTCCAAGAGACCCAGTACTTC. Translation: CSVEGRVSSGHFQETQYF. Drawing the rest from reference TRBV29-1 and TRBJ2-5, the complete variable domain is SAVISQKPSRDICQRGTSLTIQCQVDSQVTMMFWYRQQPGQSLTLIATANQGSEATYESGFVIDKFPISRPNLTFSTLTVSNMSPEDSSIYLCSVEGRVSSGHFQETQYFGPGTRLLVL.

This chain uses TRBV30 with TRBJ1-1; D possibly corresponds to TRBD1 (5 bases). This CDR3 is built from 16 residues. Trimming pared 7 bases from V and 5 bases from J, leaving 26 bases between. Looked up from germline, CDR1 is GTSNPN and CDR2 is SVGIG (reference sequence). CDR3 loop: CAYRQKAALSWTEAFF. CDR3 sequence (DNA): TGTGCCTATCGACAGAAAGCCGCTTTAAGTTGGACTGAAGCTTTCTTT.

The rearrangement joins TRBV7-9 to TRBJ1-1; TRBD1 matches at 10 bases. After removal of 5 bases from V and 5 bases from J, the junction contained 8 bases not matched to a gene. This CDR3 is built from 15 residues. Germline values: CDR1 SEHNR, CDR2 FQNEAQ (reference sequence). In DNA, the CDR3 is TGTGCCAGCAGCCTTTCCGACAGGGGGCTGACTGAAGCTTTCTTT. Its translation: CASSLSDRGLTEAFF.

This clonotype showed up just a few times. This sequence joins TRBV29-1 and TRBJ2-1; TRBD1 aligns across 8 bases. With 8 bases clipped from V and 8 bases from J, the junction kept 5 bases outside the gene matches. Per germline, CDR1 SQVTM and CDR2 ANQGSEA. The CDR3 totals 11 residues. The DNA for the CDR3 is TGCAGCTCCGGACAGGGTTATGAGCAGTTCTTC. Protein: CSSGQGYEQFF.

The rearrangement uses TRBV5-1 and TRBJ2-7; 8 bases align to TRBD1. Unmatched junction bases numbered 12, after V lost 4 bases and J lost 3 bases. The CDR3 loop spans 16 amino acids. Germline V gene lookup returns CDR1 SGHRS and CDR2 YFSETQ. For the CDR3, the DNA is TGCGCCAGCAGCGCCGGACAGGGTAGTATCCTCTACGAGCAGTACTTC. Protein product: CASSAGQGSILYEQYF.

This clonotype was seen more than once but under ten times. V gene TRBV29-1 combines with J gene TRBJ1-2; a possible D gene is TRBD1 (5 bases). The CDR3 has 10 amino acids. The germline V and J ends were trimmed by 3 bases and 6 bases, with 5 bases remaining between them. The germline V gene encodes CDR1 SQVTM and CDR2 ANQGSEA. The DNA for the CDR3 is TGCAGCGTTGAGGACAATGGCTACACCTTC. Protein product: CSVEDNGYTF.

This clonotype turned up a few times. The genes are TRBV4-3 and TRBJ1-2; the D gene is possibly TRBD1 (5 bases). Germline loops: CDR1 LGHNA, CDR2 YSLEER. The length of the CDR3 is 19 residues. Trimming stripped 1 base from V and 0 bases from J, with 21 bases between. This CDR3 is CASSQAHWGPEIANYGYTF. CDR3 nucleotides: TGCGCCAGCAGCCAAGCACACTGGGGACCTGAGATAGCTAACTATGGCTACACCTTC.

This clonotype has more than one count but fewer than ten. This chain joins TRBV28 and TRBJ1-1; tentative D call: TRBD1 (5 bases). The CDR3 extends over 14 amino acids. Deletions cut 2 bases from V and 4 bases from J, with 11 bases between. Germline assignment: CDR1 MDHEN and CDR2 SYDVKM. The CDR3 spells CASSLGDGGTEAFF. CDR3 bases: TGTGCCAGCAGTTTAGGGGACGGCGGCACTGAAGCTTTCTTT.

The rearrangement joins TRBV7-9 to TRBJ2-3, with 12 positions matching TRBD2. V dropped 1 base and J dropped 5; count of bases not matched to a gene: 7. The CDR3 runs to 17 residues. The germline V gene has CDR1 SEHNR and CDR2 FQNEAQ (reference sequence). The CDR3 DNA reads TGTGCCAGCAGCTTAGGAAGGTTGGGACTAGCGGGAGATACGCAGTATTTT. Translation: CASSLGRLGLAGDTQYF.